The next 2 T cell receptor beta chains were all read from a single sample in a study of siplizumab effects on memory and regulatory T cells. Data came from immunoSEQ multiplex PCR; TCRdb stores just in-frame clones and leaves some out. The data show approximately 100,000 clones, with about 91% seen just once and 2.6% held by the top ten. Sequencing input: CD4+ T cells sorted from blood. The receptors here all came from a human donor in good health. Some clones in this sample may be carry-over from other donors' samples.

The chain employs TRBV9 and TRBJ2-2; D gene uncertain. The germline V gene has CDR1 SGDLS and CDR2 YYNGEE. V dropped 3 bases and J dropped 8 bases, with 11 bases sitting between them. The CDR3 has 13 residues. The CDR3 loop is CASSGLRRGELFF. The CDR3 nucleotides read TGTGCCAGCAGCGGACTCCGGCGGGGGGAGCTGTTTTTT. The full variable domain, completed using reference TRBV9 and TRBJ2-2, is DSGVTQTPKHLITATGQRVTLRCSPRSGDLSVYWYQQSLDQGLQFLIQYYNGEERAKGNILERFSAQQFPDLHSELNLSSLELGDSALYFCASSGLRRGELFFGEGSRLTVL.

This chain connects TRBV10-1 to TRBJ2-1; TRBD2 agrees at 10 bases. Germline assignment: CDR1 WNHNN and CDR2 SYGVQD (reference sequence). The CDR3 sequence is 17 residues long. Unmatched junction bases numbered 11, after V lost 6 bases and J lost 3 bases. The CDR3 DNA reads TGCGCCAGCAGAACAAATGCCAAGCGGGAGGGCTACAATGAGCAGTTCTTC. The encoded protein is CASRTNAKREGYNEQFF.